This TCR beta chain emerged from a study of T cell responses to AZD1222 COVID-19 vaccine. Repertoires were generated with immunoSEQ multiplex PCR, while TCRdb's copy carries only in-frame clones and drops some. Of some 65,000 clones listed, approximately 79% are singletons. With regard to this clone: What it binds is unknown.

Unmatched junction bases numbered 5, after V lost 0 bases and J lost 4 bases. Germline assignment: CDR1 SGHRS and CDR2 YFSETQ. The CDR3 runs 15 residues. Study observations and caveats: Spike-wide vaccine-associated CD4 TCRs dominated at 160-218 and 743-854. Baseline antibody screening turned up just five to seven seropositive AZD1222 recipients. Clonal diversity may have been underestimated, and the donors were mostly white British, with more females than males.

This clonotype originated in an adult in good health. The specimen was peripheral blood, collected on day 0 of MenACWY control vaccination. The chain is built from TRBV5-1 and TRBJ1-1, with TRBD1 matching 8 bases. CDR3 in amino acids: CASSLGLDRATEAFF. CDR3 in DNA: TGCGCCAGCAGCTTGGGGCTGGACAGGGCCACTGAAGCTTTCTTT.